The present TCR beta chain was sequenced within a study of blood T cells in healthy people across ages. Study-wide findings and caveats: Fewer expanded clones and more diversity marked long-lived versus aged donors. Strong correlation existed between TCR beta diversity and naive T cell percentage.

Donors ranged from roughly 6 to 100 years old and were healthy Caucasians in Russia. In its sample, this clonotype was seen a few times. Antigen unknown. Next came a second PCR, run for about 6 to 12 cycles, which used a sample-barcoded 5' primer along with a J-beta primer mix. There were at least 2.5 million CDR3-containing paired-end reads obtained from each sample. TCRdb passed the 5' RACE reads through MiXCR, listing each CDR3 protein once. The sample includes hundreds of thousands of distinct CDR3 sequences, approximately 30% of them seen just once. The CDR3 sequence is 18 residues long. V was trimmed by 0 bases and J by 4 bases, leaving 21 bases between them. Germline loops: CDR1 KGHSH, CDR2 LQKENI.

The TCR was taken from a woman of 80 years or more in good health. The sequenced sample consisted of blood. The rearrangement uses TRBV18 and TRBJ1-1; tentatively, D is TRBD1 (6 bases). Here the CDR3 reads CASSPPAGTLLGTTEAFF. DNA of the CDR3: TGTGCCAGCTCACCACCGGCAGGGACACTCCTTGGGACCACTGAAGCTTTCTTT. Variable domain in full (rest from reference TRBV18 and TRBJ1-1): NAGVMQNPRHLVRRRGQEARLRCSPMKGHSHVYWYRQLPEEGLKFMVYLQKENIIDESGMPKERFSAEFPKEGPSILRIQQVVRGDSAAYFCASSPPAGTLLGTTEAFFGQGTRLTVV.